The 29 T cell receptor beta chains given below trace back to one sample, sequenced in a study of blood T cell repertoires in COVID-19. Here immunoSEQ multiplex PCR was the method, and the copy in TCRdb shows in-frame clones only, minus some. This table holds approximately 200,000 clones, around 75% found once. The sequencing input was peripheral blood. These receptors were obtained from a human donor in a cohort sampled during active COVID-19.

V is TRBV29-1 and J is TRBJ1-1; D possibly corresponds to TRBD1 (5 bases). The CDR3 spans 10 residues. Trimming pared 4 bases from V and 10 bases from J, leaving 10 bases between. In germline, CDR1 is SQVTM, CDR2 ANQGSEA. The chain's CDR3 is CSVGGEGAFF. DNA of the CDR3: TGCAGCGTTGGGGGGGAGGGAGCTTTCTTT.

V gene TRBV6-6 combines with J gene TRBJ2-7; D is unclear. The ends were cut back, 5 bases at V and 2 bases at J, with 16 bases in the middle. CDR1 is MNHNY, CDR2 SVGAGI, per germline (reference sequence). This CDR3 spans 15 amino acids. CDR3: CASSLPNSGTYEQYF. The CDR3 nucleotides are TGTGCCAGCAGTCTTCCAAACTCGGGTACCTACGAGCAGTACTTC.

The chain uses TRBV28 and TRBJ1-2, with unresolved D. CDR1 and CDR2 (germline): MDHEN, SYDVKM. The CDR3 has 13 residues. V lost 7 bases to trimming and J lost 3 bases, with 12 bases between them. CDR3 nucleotide sequence: TGTGCCAGCACCCCGTGGAGGGACTATGGCTACACCTTC. Amino acid sequence: CASTPWRDYGYTF.

On this clone: Distinct nucleotide sequences in the sample also encode this CDR3. This chain joins TRBV28 and TRBJ1-1, with 8 bases that match TRBD1. Germline assignment: CDR1 MDHEN and CDR2 SYDVKM. This CDR3 region has 17 residues. V lost 2 bases and J lost 0; bases outside the gene matches: 8. CDR3 in amino acids: CASSLRQGARVNTEAFF. In nucleotides, the CDR3 is TGTGCCAGCAGTTTAAGGCAGGGGGCGCGGGTGAACACTGAAGCTTTCTTT.

V gene TRBV7-9 combines with J gene TRBJ2-6, with D perhaps matching TRBD1 (5 bases). The CDR3 has 17 amino acids. With 2 bases removed from V and 0 bases from J, the gap between germline ends came to 11 bases. Germline assignment: CDR1 SEHNR and CDR2 FQNEAQ (reference sequence). The CDR3: CASSLRRQFSGANVLTF. As DNA, the CDR3 is TGTGCCAGCAGCTTACGCCGACAGTTCTCTGGGGCCAACGTCCTGACTTTC.

V and J are TRBV18 and TRBJ2-2; the D gene is possibly TRBD2 (5 bases). CDR3 length: 13 amino acids. V lost 3 bases and J lost 8, with 10 bases in between. Per the germline V gene, CDR1 is KGHSH and CDR2 is LQKENI. This CDR3 is CASSPEVSGELFF. In DNA, the CDR3 is TGTGCCAGCTCACCGGAGGTATCGGGGGAGCTGTTTTTT.

The chain recombines TRBV30 with TRBJ1-4, with TRBD1 as a possible D gene (5 bases). V lost 0 bases and J lost 8, with 16 bases in between. Germline V gene data show CDR1 as GTSNPN and CDR2 as SVGIG (reference sequence). The length of the CDR3 is 15 residues. CDR3 nucleotide sequence: TGTGCCTGGAGTGTCGCCGCGGGGGTTCGGGAAAAACTGTTTTTT. It codes for CAWSVAAGVREKLFF.

CDR3 protein: CASSQWTTGGGGYGYTF. The DNA of the CDR3 is TGTGCCAGCAGCCAGTGGACTACAGGGGGCGGTGGCTATGGCTACACCTTC. The rearrangement joins TRBV28 to TRBJ1-2, with 9 bases that match TRBD1. The junction had 15 bases not matched to a gene; V was cut back by 6 bases and J by 4 bases. CDR1 MDHEN and CDR2 SYDVKM come from the germline V gene. The CDR3 has 17 amino acids.

This clone appeared a few times. V is TRBV7-3 and J is TRBJ1-1; TRBD1 might be the D (6 bases). V dropped 2 bases and J dropped 3 bases, with 10 bases sitting between them. This CDR3 region has 14 residues. Germline loops: CDR1 SGHTA, CDR2 FQGTGA. The CDR3 spells CASSLGGWDTEAFF. As DNA, the CDR3 is TGTGCCAGCAGCTTAGGGGGCTGGGACACTGAAGCTTTCTTT.

The chain links TRBV5-6 to TRBJ1-3, with 7 bases identical to TRBD1. The CDR3 extends over 16 amino acids. Germline V gene lookup returns CDR1 SGHDT and CDR2 YYEEEE. V was pared by 1 base and J by 1 base, with 5 bases of the junction left unmatched. This CDR3 reads CASSLYDRASGNTIYF. DNA for the CDR3: TGTGCCAGCAGCTTGTATGACAGGGCGTCTGGAAACACCATATATTTT.

V and J are TRBV9 and TRBJ2-7; 7 nucleotides match TRBD1. The CDR3 is made up of 15 amino acids. V was pared by 4 bases and J by 0 bases, with 7 bases of the junction left unmatched. Germline CDR1 reads SGDLS; CDR2 reads YYNGEE. The CDR3 sequence is CASSPMGQSSYEQYF. The CDR3, as DNA: TGTGCCAGCAGCCCGATGGGACAGAGCTCCTACGAGCAGTACTTC. The complete variable domain, with remaining parts taken from reference TRBV9 and TRBJ2-7, reads DSGVTQTPKHLITATGQRVTLRCSPRSGDLSVYWYQQSLDQGLQFLIQYYNGEERAKGNILERFSAQQFPDLHSELNLSSLELGDSALYFCASSPMGQSSYEQYFGPGTRLTVT.

The sample holds a few counts of this clone. A much larger clonotype is one base distant, so this may be a read error. This sequence joins TRBV27 and TRBJ2-7; 7 nucleotides match TRBD1. The germline V gene has CDR1 MNHEY and CDR2 SMNVEV (reference sequence). V shed 6 bases and J 0 bases; nucleotides not matched to a gene: 2. The CDR3 is 13 residues long. The CDR3 loop reads CASSDRDSYEQYF. CDR3 in DNA: TGTGCCAGCAGCGACAGGGACTCCTACGAGCAGTACTTC.

In its sample, this clone was seen once. The CDR3 coding sequence is TGTGCCAGCTCACCAGTCCCGGGACAGGTCTCTAATGAAAAACTGTTTTTT. It codes for CASSPVPGQVSNEKLFF. The chain is built from TRBV18 and TRBJ1-4, with 8 nucleotides matching TRBD1. The trim removed 2 bases at V and 3 bases at J, leaving 8 bases unmatched. CDR1 is KGHSH, CDR2 LQKENI, per germline. The CDR3 spans 17 residues.

The chain has TRBV7-9 and TRBJ2-7; 8 bases align to TRBD2. The CDR3 runs to 16 residues. Trimming at V came to 6 bases and at J to 3 bases, leaving 13 bases not matched to a gene. The germline V gene encodes CDR1 SEHNR and CDR2 FQNEAQ (reference sequence). This chain's CDR3 is CASSHTRGGHLYEQYF. The CDR3 coding sequence is TGTGCCAGCAGTCACACTCGGGGGGGTCATCTCTACGAGCAGTACTTC.

CDR3 DNA: TGTGCCACCAGTGATTTGCGGGGAGGTTGGGAGACCCAGTACTTC. Its protein is CATSDLRGGWETQYF. The rearrangement links TRBV24-1 to TRBJ2-5, with D perhaps TRBD2 (6 bases). This CDR3 region has 15 residues. The germline V gene encodes CDR1 KGHDR and CDR2 SFDVKD. Trimming left V 0 bases short and J 5 bases short, with 12 bases between.

This chain links TRBV19 with TRBJ1-3; 7 positions match TRBD1. Trimming at V came to 4 bases and at J to 4 bases, leaving 7 bases not matched to a gene. CDR1 is LNHDA and CDR2 is SQIVND in the germline V gene (reference sequence). The CDR3 has 15 amino acids. CDR3 DNA: TGTGCCAGTAGTAGAGGAGGGGGCGTCGGAAACACCATATATTTT. Amino acids: CASSRGGGVGNTIYF.

As DNA, the CDR3 is TGTGCCAGCAGGGCCGGGACACATGTCACTGAAGCTTTCTTT. Translated, it gives CASRAGTHVTEAFF. The J gene is TRBJ1-1, the V gene TRBV28, with TRBD1 as a possible D gene (6 bases). Germline V lookup: CDR1 MDHEN, CDR2 SYDVKM. The CDR3 sequence is 14 residues long. V lost 6 bases to trimming and J lost 4 bases, with 15 bases between them.

The chain's CDR3 is CATDRMNTEAFF. In DNA form, the CDR3 reads TGTGCCACCGACAGAATGAACACTGAAGCTTTCTTT. This sequence joins TRBV7-9 and TRBJ1-1; D possibly corresponds to TRBD1 (5 bases). The germline V and J ends were trimmed by 10 bases and 0 bases, with 9 bases remaining between them. There are 12 residues in the CDR3. Looked up from germline, CDR1 is SEHNR and CDR2 is FQNEAQ (reference sequence).

The chain is built from TRBV6-5 and TRBJ1-5; TRBD1 matches at 7 bases. Germline loops: CDR1 MNHEY, CDR2 SVGAGI. The V segment lost 6 bases and the J segment 6 bases; nucleotides outside the gene matches: 8. The CDR3 has 14 residues. This chain's CDR3 is CASSRGQVAQPQHF. CDR3 bases: TGTGCCAGCAGCCGCGGACAGGTAGCTCAGCCCCAGCATTTT.

The genes are TRBV25-1 and TRBJ1-1; the match to TRBD1 covers 8 bases. The V segment lost 8 bases and the J segment 2 bases; nucleotides outside the gene matches: 4. Looked up from germline, CDR1 is MGHDK and CDR2 is SYGVNS. The CDR3 extends over 13 amino acids. The CDR3, as DNA: TGTGCCAGCCGAGACAGGGGAAACACTGAAGCTTTCTTT. Protein sequence: CASRDRGNTEAFF.

This rearrangement joins TRBV9 to TRBJ2-1, with 8 bases fitting TRBD2. V was clipped by 4 bases and J by 4 bases; unmatched bases: 7. Germline V gene sequence: CDR1 SGDLS, CDR2 YYNGEE. The CDR3 has 15 residues. The CDR3 loop reads CASSPTSVRYNEQFF. CDR3 nucleotide sequence: TGTGCCAGCAGCCCGACTAGCGTCCGGTACAATGAGCAGTTCTTC.

The table lists this clone with a few counts. V is TRBV28 and J is TRBJ1-5; D is possibly TRBD1 (5 bases). CDR3 length: 14 amino acids. Germline V gene lookup returns CDR1 MDHEN and CDR2 SYDVKM. V was trimmed by 5 bases and J by 6 bases, leaving 14 bases between them. The CDR3 region is CASSVAGLGQPQHF. CDR3 sequence (DNA): TGTGCCAGCAGTGTGGCAGGGTTGGGTCAGCCCCAGCATTTT.

This rearrangement joins TRBV5-4 to TRBJ2-5, with D maybe TRBD2 (5 bases). CDR1 and CDR2 from the germline V gene are SGHNT and YYREEE (reference sequence). V shed 4 bases and J shed 5 bases, with 15 bases lying between them. The CDR3 has 14 residues. The CDR3 here is CASSLEAGGETQYF. In nucleotides, the CDR3 is TGTGCCAGCAGCCTGGAGGCGGGTGGTGAGACCCAGTACTTC.

The chain employs TRBV28 and TRBJ2-5; 9 nucleotides match TRBD2. CDR3 length: 16 residues. The V gene end was trimmed by 2 bases and the J gene end by 1 base; junction bases not matched to a gene: 5. Germline assignment: CDR1 MDHEN and CDR2 SYDVKM. The CDR3 loop is CASSLSSGRGQETQYF. The CDR3 region has the DNA TGTGCCAGCAGTTTAAGTAGCGGGAGAGGCCAAGAGACCCAGTACTTC.

The CDR3 sequence: CASGTGAHYNSPLHF. In DNA form, the CDR3 reads TGTGCCAGCGGGACAGGGGCTCACTATAATTCACCCCTCCACTTT. This rearrangement joins TRBV9 to TRBJ1-6, with 10 bases identical to TRBD1. Germline V gene lookup returns CDR1 SGDLS and CDR2 YYNGEE. The CDR3 has 15 residues. With V trimmed by 7 bases and J by 3 bases, 4 bases remained unmatched.

This chain connects TRBV30 to TRBJ2-6; TRBD2 might be the D (5 bases). The CDR3 loop spans 12 amino acids. Trimming took off 0 bases at V and 11 bases at J, with 8 bases between the two ends. CDR1 GTSNPN and CDR2 SVGIG come from the germline V gene (reference sequence). The CDR3 loop reads CAWSVLGDVLTF. In DNA form, the CDR3 reads TGTGCCTGGAGTGTACTCGGGGACGTCCTGACTTTC.

This clone showed up just once. The chain recombines TRBV4-2 with TRBJ2-2; the D is unclear. The CDR3 is 15 amino acids. Germline V gives CDR1 LGHNA, CDR2 YNFKEQ. V lost 5 bases to trimming and J lost 0 bases, with 10 bases between them. This CDR3 reads CASSMKAPNTGELFF. The CDR3 DNA sequence: TGTGCCAGCAGCATGAAAGCCCCGAACACCGGGGAGCTGTTTTTT.

The chain links TRBV20-1 to TRBJ2-1; D ambiguous. The V gene's germline CDR1 is DFQATT and CDR2 SNEGSKA (reference sequence). The CDR3 is 15 residues long. The V and J ends lost 3 bases and 2 bases respectively, with 14 bases between them. CDR3: CSASLARGAYNEQFF. The CDR3 DNA follows: TGCAGTGCTAGTTTAGCCAGAGGTGCCTACAATGAGCAGTTCTTC.

The chain employs TRBV28 and TRBJ2-7; TRBD1 agrees at 7 bases. Germline V gene sequence: CDR1 MDHEN, CDR2 SYDVKM. The CDR3 is made up of 15 amino acids. J gave up 3 bases and V 7 bases, and 12 bases lay outside the gene matches. CDR3 amino acids: CASKGSGTVGYEQYF. CDR3 bases: TGTGCCAGCAAAGGTTCCGGGACAGTTGGCTACGAGCAGTACTTC. The whole variable domain, remainder taken from reference TRBV28 and TRBJ2-7, is DVKVTQSSRYLVKRTGEKVFLECVQDMDHENMFWYRQDPGLGLRLIYFSYDVKMKEKGDIPEGYSVSREKKERFSLILESASTNQTSMYLCASKGSGTVGYEQYFGPGTRLTVT.